The rows below give T cell receptor beta chains drawn from one sample of a study of cytomegalovirus exposure and HLA in healthy donors. Generated by immunoSEQ multiplex PCR, the TCRdb table keeps only in-frame clones and is missing some. The profile shows 90,000 to 120,000 clones, around 95% of them singletons. Sample: PBMCs. Receptors originate from a woman in her late teens or twenties in good health and CMV-seronegative. Both conserved end residues are part of each CDR3. Each record gives: CDR3 protein, CDR3 DNA, D gene, V gene, clone size, J gene. D genes are given only for firm matches. Part of the rows lack a size; the others show once, few, many or a class for expanded clones.

CASRGQETQYF TGTGCCAGCCGGGGCCAAGAGACCCAGTACTTC NA TRBV28 NA TRBJ2-5
CASSPGTAFTNYGYTF TGTGCCAGCTCACCAGGGACAGCTTTTACCAACTATGGCTACACCTTC TRBD1 TRBV18 NA TRBJ1-2
CASSLGTLRSSYNEQFF TGTGCCAGCAGCTTGGGAACATTAAGGAGCTCCTACAATGAGCAGTTCTTC NA TRBV5-4 once TRBJ2-1
CASAGTSGPGELFF TGTGCCAGCGCGGGGACTAGTGGTCCCGGGGAGCTGTTTTTT TRBD2 TRBV7-6 NA TRBJ2-2
CAISEYRGEGQPQHF TGTGCCATCAGTGAGTACAGGGGGGAGGGTCAGCCCCAGCATTTT TRBD1 TRBV10-3 once TRBJ1-5
CASSQTPGVYGYTF TGTGCCAGCAGCCAAACCCCCGGGGTATATGGCTACACCTTC NA TRBV4-2 NA TRBJ1-2
CASSVTAANTGELFF TGTGCCAGCAGCGTGACTGCCGCGAACACCGGGGAGCTGTTTTTT NA TRBV9 NA TRBJ2-2
CASSLYSSYEQYF TGTGCCAGCAGCTTGTACAGCTCCTACGAGCAGTACTTC NA TRBV5-6 once TRBJ2-7
CASSWTGGAGGYTF TGTGCCAGCAGTTGGACAGGGGGCGCGGGGGGCTACACCTTC TRBD1 TRBV28 NA TRBJ1-2
CASSLTGYRETQYF TGTGCCAGCAGTCTGACAGGGTATAGAGAGACCCAGTACTTC TRBD1 TRBV28 NA TRBJ2-5
CASNVNRNTEAFF TGTGCCAGCAATGTTAACAGGAACACTGAAGCTTTCTTT NA TRBV28 NA TRBJ1-1
CASSLASGGNPSSYEQYF TGTGCCAGCAGCTTAGCTAGCGGCGGAAACCCGAGCTCCTACGAGCAGTACTTC NA TRBV7-2 NA TRBJ2-7
CATSSDRRGSMNTEAFF TGTGCCACCAGCAGCGATCGGAGAGGTAGTATGAACACTGAAGCTTTCTTT NA TRBV15 NA TRBJ1-1
CASSHGGPQHF TGTGCCAGCAGTCACGGGGGGCCCCAGCATTTT NA TRBV28 NA TRBJ1-5
CASSSRGQGLRPEQFF TGTGCCAGCAGCAGCCGCGGGCAGGGGTTACGTCCTGAGCAGTTCTTC NA TRBV28 NA TRBJ2-1
CAWSVDRGPFGYTF TGTGCCTGGAGTGTTGACAGGGGGCCGTTTGGCTACACCTTC TRBD1 TRBV30 NA TRBJ1-2
CASSVANFQETQYF TGTGCCAGCAGCGTAGCTAACTTTCAAGAGACCCAGTACTTC NA TRBV5-6 NA TRBJ2-5
CASSGAGTGLHGYTF TGTGCCAGCAGTGGCGCCGGGACAGGGTTACATGGCTACACCTTC TRBD1 TRBV28 NA TRBJ1-2
CASSPDYGETQYF TGTGCCAGCAGTCCCGACTATGGGGAGACCCAGTACTTC NA TRBV28 once TRBJ2-5
CASSPLDSSGANVLTF TGTGCCAGCTCACCCCTGGACAGCTCTGGGGCCAACGTCCTGACTTTC NA TRBV18 NA TRBJ2-6
CASTIGGSNQPQHF TGTGCCAGCACAATTGGGGGGAGCAATCAGCCCCAGCATTTT NA TRBV5-4 NA TRBJ1-5
CASSFSSGQGNYGYTF TGCGCCAGCAGCTTCTCTTCCGGACAGGGGAACTATGGCTACACCTTC TRBD1 TRBV5-1 once TRBJ1-2
CASRALAAGSYNEQFF TGTGCCAGTAGGGCCCTCGCAGCGGGGTCCTACAATGAGCAGTTCTTC TRBD2 TRBV19 NA TRBJ2-1
CASKQAQDQPQHF TGTGCCAGCAAGCAGGCCCAAGATCAGCCCCAGCATTTT NA TRBV6-1 NA TRBJ1-5
CASSGQLMNTEAFF TGTGCCAGCTCCGGACAGTTAATGAACACTGAAGCTTTCTTT NA TRBV2 NA TRBJ1-1
CASSLDPRGSLSGNTIYF TGTGCCAGCAGCTTAGATCCCAGGGGCTCGCTTTCTGGAAACACCATATATTTT NA TRBV11-2 NA TRBJ1-3
CASRGQAGPFF TGTGCCAGTAGGGGACAGGCGGGTCCTTTCTTT TRBD1 TRBV19 NA TRBJ1-1
CASSLDSSGNTIYF TGCGCCAGCAGCTTGGACAGCTCTGGAAACACCATATATTTT NA TRBV5-1 few TRBJ1-3
CASSLQASNQPQHF TGTGCCAGCAGTTTACAGGCTAGCAATCAGCCCCAGCATTTT NA TRBV28 NA TRBJ1-5
CSVLLAATGELFF TGCAGCGTCCTCCTAGCAGCCACCGGGGAGCTGTTTTTT NA TRBV29-1 once TRBJ2-2
CASSDDNSYEQYF TGCGCCAGCAGTGATGACAACTCCTACGAGCAGTACTTC NA TRBV10-2 NA TRBJ2-7
CASSWTDYGYTF TGTGCCAGCAGCTGGACAGACTATGGCTACACCTTC NA TRBV27 few TRBJ1-2
CAWNDGSTEAFF TGTGCCTGGAATGATGGGAGCACTGAAGCTTTCTTT NA TRBV30 NA TRBJ1-1
CASSGQGLYTEAFF TGTGCCAGCAGTGGACAGGGATTGTACACTGAAGCTTTCTTT TRBD1 TRBV6-1 NA TRBJ1-1
CASSHGQGADTQYF TGCGCCAGCAGCCATGGACAGGGTGCAGATACGCAGTATTTT TRBD1 TRBV4-3 NA TRBJ2-3
CASGSTGGWGYTF TGTGCTAGTGGTTCGACAGGGGGCTGGGGCTACACCTTC TRBD1 TRBV12-5 NA TRBJ1-2
CSAGDRSQGGYTF TGCAGCGCGGGGGACAGATCGCAAGGTGGCTACACCTTC TRBD1 TRBV29-1 few TRBJ1-2
CASSVGHADSYNEQFF TGTGCCAGCAGCGTAGGGCACGCGGACTCCTACAATGAGCAGTTCTTC NA TRBV9 once TRBJ2-1
CASSSGFHGYTF TGTGCCAGCAGCTCAGGGTTCCATGGCTACACCTTC NA TRBV5-6 NA TRBJ1-2
CASIAPFRETQYF TGTGCCAGCATCGCACCATTCCGGGAGACCCAGTACTTC NA TRBV28 NA TRBJ2-5
CASSQDLGTTGELFF TGTGCCAGCAGCCAAGATCTGGGCACCACCGGGGAGCTGTTTTTT NA TRBV4-2 NA TRBJ2-2